This T cell receptor beta chain appears in the sequencing data of a study of response to subunit inactivated influenza vaccine. Trimming took 6 bases from V and 3 from J, leaving 10 bases between them. This CDR3 has 13 residues. TCRdb called the RT-PCR reads again in MiXCR, with one record for every CDR3 protein. Altogether 550,000 to 800,000 distinct CDR3 sequences are present, around 16% being singletons, with the ten largest covering roughly 12%. Many counts were recorded for this clonotype. The source is a man aged 50-60 years who received an inactivated influenza vaccine. The rearrangement uses TRBV12-3 or TRBV12-4 and TRBJ2-3; D is unresolved. Sample: PBMCs from blood, taken 11 to 12 days after vaccination. CDR3 sequence (DNA): TGTGCCAGCAGCTTGACCGGGACAGATACGCAGTATTTT. It specifies CASSLTGTDTQYF.